The present T cell receptor beta chain was sequenced within a study of shared clonotypes between healthy human individuals. Libraries were prepared by immunoSEQ multiplex PCR; TCRdb keeps only in-frame clonotypes and omits some of them. The sample records over a million clones, approximately 98.5% being singletons. Notes on this clone: The same CDR3 arises from other DNA sequences in this sample as well.

The CDR3 runs to 13 residues. V was cut by 2 bases and J by 5 bases, with 9 bases left in between. CDR1 is SGHNT, CDR2 YYREEE, per germline (reference sequence). The clonotype was recovered from a man aged 25 to 45 in good health. The J gene is TRBJ2-3, the V gene TRBV5-4; D ambiguous. What was sequenced was naive CD4+ T cells sorted from blood. Documented subset: CD45RA+ positively selected. The DNA of the CDR3 is TGTGCCAGCAGCTTACGTGGGGAAGATACGCAGTATTTT. It codes for CASSLRGEDTQYF.